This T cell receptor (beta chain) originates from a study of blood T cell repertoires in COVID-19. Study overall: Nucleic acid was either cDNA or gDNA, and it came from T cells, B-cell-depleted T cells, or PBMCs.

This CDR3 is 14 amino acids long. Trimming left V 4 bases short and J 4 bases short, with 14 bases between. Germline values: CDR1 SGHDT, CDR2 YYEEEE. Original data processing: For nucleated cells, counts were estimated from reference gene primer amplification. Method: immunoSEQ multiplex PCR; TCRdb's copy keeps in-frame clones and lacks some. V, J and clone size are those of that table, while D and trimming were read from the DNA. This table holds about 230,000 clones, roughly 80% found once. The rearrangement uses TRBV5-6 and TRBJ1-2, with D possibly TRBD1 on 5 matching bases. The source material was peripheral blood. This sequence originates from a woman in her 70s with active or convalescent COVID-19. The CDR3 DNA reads TGTGCCAGCAGCCGGGGGGGGATCGGCTATGGCTACACCTTC. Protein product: CASSRGGIGYGYTF.